The 15 T cell receptor beta chains listed next were all sequenced from one sample in a study of T cell changes during pregnancy in multiple sclerosis. The assay was immunoSEQ multiplex PCR, and TCRdb's table has in-frame clones only and misses some. The data contain just over 65,000 clones, about 89% of them singletons. The sample here was peripheral blood, taken in the second trimester of pregnancy. These receptors all stem from a female donor with multiple sclerosis, enrolled in a pregnancy study.

This chain links TRBV7-3 with TRBJ2-7; tentative D call: TRBD1 (5 bases). The V gene's germline CDR1 is SGHTA and CDR2 FQGTGA. This CDR3 spans 13 amino acids. V was cut by 1 base and J by 5 bases, with 9 bases left in between. CDR3 sequence (DNA): TGTGCCAGCAGCTTAAGGGCAGGGAACGAGCAGTACTTC. Protein: CASSLRAGNEQYF. The whole variable domain, filled in from reference TRBV7-3 and TRBJ2-7, reads GAGVSQTPSNKVTEKGKYVELRCDPISGHTALYWYRQSLGQGPEFLIYFQGTGAADDSGLPNDRFFAVRPEGSVSTLKIQRTERGDSAVYLCASSLRAGNEQYFGPGTRLTVT.

The rearrangement uses TRBV4-2 and TRBJ2-5, with 16 bases fitting TRBD2. Germline V CDR1 and CDR2: LGHNA, YNFKEQ. The CDR3 length is 19 residues. V lost 4 bases, J lost 2 bases, and 10 bases stayed unmatched. This CDR3 is CASSPGLAGGLSWQETQYF. The CDR3 DNA reads as TGTGCCAGCAGCCCGGGACTAGCGGGGGGGCTAAGTTGGCAAGAGACCCAGTACTTC.

V is TRBV27 and J is TRBJ2-5; 9 positions agree with TRBD2. Germline values: CDR1 MNHEY, CDR2 SMNVEV (reference sequence). The CDR3 loop spans 17 amino acids. Trimming cost V 2 bases and J 5 bases; bases outside gene matches: 12. The CDR3 loop reads CASSLGKGSGGRETQYF. CDR3 bases: TGTGCCAGCAGTTTAGGGAAGGGGAGCGGGGGGAGGGAGACCCAGTACTTC.

This clone came up a few times. The chain joins TRBV29-1 to TRBJ1-1; 10 nucleotides align to TRBD1. The germline CDR1 and CDR2 sequences are SQVTM and ANQGSEA. V shed 6 bases and J 5 bases; nucleotides not matched to a gene: 12. CDR3 length: 15 residues. The CDR3 DNA follows: TGCAGCGTCCTACCAACCGGGACAGGGGTGACTGAAGCTTTCTTT. Its translation is CSVLPTGTGVTEAFF.

The rearrangement links TRBV6-1 to TRBJ1-5; no reliable D call. This CDR3 has 12 amino acids. The V end lost 6 bases, the J end lost 6 bases, and 9 bases lay between the germline ends. Germline-derived CDR1 and CDR2 are MNHNS and SASEGT. In DNA, the CDR3 is TGTGCCAGCAGGCCGCGAGGTCAGCCCCAGCATTTT. This codes for CASRPRGQPQHF.

The genes are TRBV12-5 and TRBJ2-7; TRBD1 agrees at 7 bases. Germline V gene sequence: CDR1 LGHNT, CDR2 FRNRAP. The J segment lost 4 bases and the V segment lost 0 bases, leaving 9 bases of the junction unmatched. The CDR3 is 16 residues long. DNA of the CDR3: TGTGCTAGTGGTTTGGTACGAGGGGGCCTTGGATACGAGCAGTACTTC. Residues: CASGLVRGGLGYEQYF.

The chain joins TRBV18 to TRBJ1-5; tentatively, D is TRBD1 (6 bases). With 2 bases removed from V and 5 bases from J, the gap between germline ends came to 10 bases. CDR1 is KGHSH, CDR2 LQKENI, per germline. There are 14 residues in the CDR3. The CDR3 nucleotides read TGTGCCAGCTCACCAGGGGGGGGCTATCAGCCCCAGCATTTT. Residues: CASSPGGGYQPQHF. The full variable domain, in which reference TRBV18 and TRBJ1-5 provide the parts outside the CDR3, is NAGVMQNPRHLVRRRGQEARLRCSPMKGHSHVYWYRQLPEEGLKFMVYLQKENIIDESGMPKERFSAEFPKEGPSILRIQQVVRGDSAAYFCASSPGGGYQPQHFGDGTRLSIL.

The chain has TRBV7-9 and TRBJ1-5; no clear D gene. This CDR3 comprises 13 residues. Germline CDR1 and CDR2: SEHNR and FQNEAQ (reference sequence). V was shortened by 6 bases and J by 5 bases, with 11 bases between the two germline ends. CDR3 in amino acids: CASRGRQDQPQHF. The DNA of the CDR3 is TGTGCCAGCAGAGGCAGGCAGGATCAGCCCCAGCATTTT.

DNA for the CDR3: TGTGCCACCAGCAGGCCAAGGAGGGCAGATACGCAGTATTTT. This encodes CATSRPRRADTQYF. The chain joins TRBV15 to TRBJ2-3, with D perhaps matching TRBD2 (6 bases). Germline CDR1 is LNHNV and CDR2 is YYDKDF (reference sequence). V was trimmed by 3 bases and J by 4 bases, leaving 11 bases between them. The CDR3 runs 14 residues.

The rearrangement uses TRBV7-5 and TRBJ1-5; whether TRBD1, the table's D call, matches the DNA was not checked. TRBV7-5 represents a pseudogene. CDR3 length: 15 residues. The CDR3 sequence: CARSSTVPARQPQHF. The DNA for the CDR3 is TGTGCCAGAAGCTCGACAGTTCCTGCTCGTCAGCCCCAGCATTTT.

The rearrangement joins TRBV9 to TRBJ1-1; 9 nucleotides agree with TRBD1. CDR3 length: 14 residues. With 4 bases clipped from V and 4 bases from J, the junction kept 5 bases outside the gene matches. Germline V gene data show CDR1 as SGDLS and CDR2 as YYNGEE. The CDR3, as DNA: TGTGCCAGCAGCCCACAGGGGGCAAGCACTGAAGCTTTCTTT. This encodes CASSPQGASTEAFF.

V and J are TRBV19 and TRBJ1-1; D uncertain. CDR1 and CDR2 (germline): LNHDA, SQIVND (reference sequence). V was shortened by 5 bases and J by 0 bases, with 16 bases between the two germline ends. The CDR3 contains 16 residues. DNA of the CDR3: TGTGCCAGTAGTCCCGGAGTCACGACCATGAACACTGAAGCTTTCTTT. This translates into CASSPGVTTMNTEAFF.

This clone was seen once. The rearrangement joins TRBV6-6 to TRBJ1-1; 10 bases agree with TRBD1. The V gene end was trimmed by 0 bases and the J gene end by 5 bases; junction bases not matched to a gene: 0. The CDR3 is 14 amino acids. Germline CDR1 and CDR2: MNHNY and SVGAGI (reference sequence). The CDR3 loop is CASSYSGQGTEAFF. The CDR3 nucleotides are TGTGCCAGCAGTTACTCGGGACAGGGGACTGAAGCTTTCTTT.

The chain combines TRBV19 with TRBJ2-2, with 9 bases lining up with TRBD2. The CDR3 length is 17 residues. After removal of 2 bases from V and 0 bases from J, the junction contained 4 bases not matched to a gene. The germline V gene has CDR1 LNHDA and CDR2 SQIVND (reference sequence). CDR3 loop: CASSITRLAANTGELFF. CDR3 DNA: TGTGCCAGTAGTATAACCCGACTAGCGGCGAACACCGGGGAGCTGTTTTTT.

The CDR3 region is CASSSRTGPNTEAFF. The CDR3 DNA is TGTGCCAGCAGCTCCCGGACAGGACCCAACACTGAAGCTTTCTTT. The rearrangement joins TRBV7-3 to TRBJ1-1; 7 bases are a match to TRBD1. From germline, CDR1 is SGHTA and CDR2 FQGTGA. The CDR3 runs to 15 residues. J lost 2 bases, V lost 4 bases, and 7 bases had no gene match.